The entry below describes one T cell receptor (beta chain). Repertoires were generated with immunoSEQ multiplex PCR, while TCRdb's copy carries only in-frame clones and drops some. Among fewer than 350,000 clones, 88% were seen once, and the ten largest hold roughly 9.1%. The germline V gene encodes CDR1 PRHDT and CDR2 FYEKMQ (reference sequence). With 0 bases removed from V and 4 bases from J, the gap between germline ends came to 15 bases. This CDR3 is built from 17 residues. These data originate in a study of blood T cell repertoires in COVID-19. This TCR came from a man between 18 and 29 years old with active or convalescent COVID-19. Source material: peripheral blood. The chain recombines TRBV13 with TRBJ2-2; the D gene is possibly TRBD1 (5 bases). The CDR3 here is CASSLGAGLAPTGELFF. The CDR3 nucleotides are TGTGCCAGCAGCTTAGGGGCAGGGCTGGCCCCCACCGGGGAGCTGTTTTTT.